This T cell receptor (beta chain) was profiled in a study of T cell responses to AZD1222 COVID-19 vaccine. Sequencing was performed with immunoSEQ multiplex PCR; in TCRdb, only in-frame clones are kept and a portion is missing. The sample includes fewer than 150,000 clones, more than 85% of them seen just once. Germline CDR1 reads LGHDT; CDR2 reads YNNKEL (reference sequence). The CDR3 consists of 18 residues. Trimming at V came to 0 bases and at J to 1 base, leaving 8 bases not matched to a gene. This material consisted of peripheral blood, taken 28 days after the second AZD1222 dose. This receptor was identified in an adult who received the AZD1222 COVID-19 vaccine. V gene TRBV3-1 (or the pseudogene TRBV3-2) combines with J gene TRBJ1-1, with TRBD1 identical over 10 bases. As DNA, the CDR3 is TGTGCCAGCAGCCAAGACACGGACAGGGGGTGCGAGAACACTGAAGCTTTCTTT. Protein sequence: CASSQDTDRGCENTEAFF.